This T cell receptor beta chain comes out of a study of blood T cell repertoires in COVID-19. About the study: Acute-phase and convalescent COVID-19 samples originated in the United States, Italy and Spain. Nucleic acid was either cDNA or gDNA, and it came from T cells, B-cell-depleted T cells, or PBMCs.

The CDR3 has 17 residues. Original analysis: Amplification from reference gene primers served as the basis for estimated nucleated cell counts. Method: immunoSEQ multiplex PCR; TCRdb's copy keeps in-frame clones and lacks some. Clone size and the V and J calls come from that table; the DNA yielded D and trimming. Of about 90,000 clones listed, approximately 90% are singletons. This receptor was identified in a human donor with active COVID-19. The donor label of this sample is uncertain. Source material: peripheral blood. The V and J genes are TRBV21-1 and TRBJ1-6; TRBD1, the D gene given by the table, was not confirmed from the DNA. TRBV21-1 is reported as a pseudogene. The CDR3 bases are TGTGCCAGCAGCAAGGGAGGACAGGAGGCGGGGAATTCACCCCTCCACTTT. This translates into CASSKGGQEAGNSPLHF.